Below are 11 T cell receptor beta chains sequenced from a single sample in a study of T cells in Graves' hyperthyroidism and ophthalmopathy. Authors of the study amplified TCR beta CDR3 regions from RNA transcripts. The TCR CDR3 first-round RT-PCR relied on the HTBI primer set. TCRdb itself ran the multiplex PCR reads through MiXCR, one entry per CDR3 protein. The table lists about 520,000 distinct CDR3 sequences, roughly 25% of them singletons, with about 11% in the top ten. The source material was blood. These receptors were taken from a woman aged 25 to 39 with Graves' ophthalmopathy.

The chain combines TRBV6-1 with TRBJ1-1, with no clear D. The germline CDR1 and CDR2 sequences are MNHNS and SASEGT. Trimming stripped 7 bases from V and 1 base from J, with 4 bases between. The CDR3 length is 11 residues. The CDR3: CASTQNTEAFF. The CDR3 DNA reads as TGTGCCAGCACACAGAACACTGAAGCTTTCTTT.

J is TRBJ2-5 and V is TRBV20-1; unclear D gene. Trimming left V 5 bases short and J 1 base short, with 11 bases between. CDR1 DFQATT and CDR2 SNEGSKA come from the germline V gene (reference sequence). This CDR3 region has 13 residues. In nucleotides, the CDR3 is TGCAGTGCTCCGAAAATCCCCCAAGAGACCCAGTACTTC. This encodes CSAPKIPQETQYF.

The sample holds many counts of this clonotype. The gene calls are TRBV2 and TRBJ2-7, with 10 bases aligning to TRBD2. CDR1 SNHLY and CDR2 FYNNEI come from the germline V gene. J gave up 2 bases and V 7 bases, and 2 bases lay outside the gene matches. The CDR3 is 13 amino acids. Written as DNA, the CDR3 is TGTGCCAGCAAAAGCGGGGGGGCCTACGAGCAGTACTTC. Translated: CASKSGGAYEQYF.

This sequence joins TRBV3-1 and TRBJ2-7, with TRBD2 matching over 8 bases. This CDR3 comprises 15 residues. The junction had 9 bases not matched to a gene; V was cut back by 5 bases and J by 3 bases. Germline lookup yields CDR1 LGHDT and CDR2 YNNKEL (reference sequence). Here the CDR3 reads CASSSSGTRGYEQYF. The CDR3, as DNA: TGTGCCAGCAGCTCAAGCGGGACTAGGGGCTACGAGCAGTACTTC.

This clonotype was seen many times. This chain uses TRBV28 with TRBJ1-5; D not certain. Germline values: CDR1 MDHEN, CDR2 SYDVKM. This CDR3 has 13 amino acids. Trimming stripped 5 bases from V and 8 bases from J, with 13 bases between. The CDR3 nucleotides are TGTGCCAGCAGTCCGTCCAAGTCGGAGCCCCAGCATTTT. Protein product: CASSPSKSEPQHF.

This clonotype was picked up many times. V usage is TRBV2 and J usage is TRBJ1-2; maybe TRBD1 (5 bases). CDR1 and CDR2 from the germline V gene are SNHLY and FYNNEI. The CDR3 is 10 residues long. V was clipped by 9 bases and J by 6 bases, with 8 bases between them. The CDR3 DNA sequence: TGTGCCAGTCGGGGCGATGGCTACACCTTC. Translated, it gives CASRGDGYTF.

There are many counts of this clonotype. CDR3: CASSNQGQGYEQYF. CDR3 DNA sequence: TGTGCCAGTAGTAACCAGGGACAGGGCTACGAGCAGTACTTC. This sequence joins TRBV19 and TRBJ2-7; 9 bases match TRBD1. The CDR3 length is 14 residues. Germline values: CDR1 LNHDA, CDR2 SQIVND (reference sequence). J gave up 3 bases and V 4 bases, and 4 bases lay outside the gene matches.

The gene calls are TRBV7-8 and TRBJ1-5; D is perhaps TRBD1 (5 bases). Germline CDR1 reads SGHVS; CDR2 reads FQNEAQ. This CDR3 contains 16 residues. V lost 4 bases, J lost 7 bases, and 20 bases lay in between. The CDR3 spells CASSSGTSPTWQPQHF. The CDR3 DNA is TGTGCCAGCAGCTCTGGGACCTCTCCCACATGGCAGCCCCAGCATTTT.

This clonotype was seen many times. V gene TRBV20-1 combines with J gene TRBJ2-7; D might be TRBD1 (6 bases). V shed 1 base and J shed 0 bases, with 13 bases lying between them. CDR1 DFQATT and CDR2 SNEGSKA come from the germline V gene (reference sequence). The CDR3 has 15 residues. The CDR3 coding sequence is TGCAGTGCTAGAGGGACAGAAAACTTCTCCTACGAGCAGTACTTC. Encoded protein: CSARGTENFSYEQYF.

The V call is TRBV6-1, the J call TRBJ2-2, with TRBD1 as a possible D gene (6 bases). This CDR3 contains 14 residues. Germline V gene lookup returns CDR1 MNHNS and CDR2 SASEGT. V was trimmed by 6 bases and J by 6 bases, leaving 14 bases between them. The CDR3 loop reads CASRLDRRAGELFF. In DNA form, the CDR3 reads TGTGCCAGCAGACTAGACAGGCGCGCCGGGGAGCTGTTTTTT.

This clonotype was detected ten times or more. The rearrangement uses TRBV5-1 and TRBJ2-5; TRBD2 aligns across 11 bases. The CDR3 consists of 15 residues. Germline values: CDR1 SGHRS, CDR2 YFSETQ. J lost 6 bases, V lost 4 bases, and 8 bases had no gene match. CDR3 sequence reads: CASSISGGAGKTQYF. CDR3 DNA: TGCGCCAGCAGCATTAGCGGGGGGGCCGGAAAGACCCAGTACTTC.